This is a list of T cell receptor beta chains from one sample in a study of blood T cell repertoires in COVID-19. Only in-frame clones appear in the TCRdb table, and some are missing; sequencing was by immunoSEQ multiplex PCR. The sample contains almost 500,000 clones, approximately 91% of which appear only once. The source material was PBMCs or T cells enriched from blood (not recorded which). Every receptor here comes from a woman aged 60-70 years who had recovered from COVID-19. The CDR3 runs from the conserved cysteine through the conserved F or W. A D gene is named only where the DNA matches it firmly. Clone size is stated in some rows and not others, as once, few, many or a class when expanded.

TRBJ2-5	TRBD2	TRBV10-2	NA	CASSVAGGETQYF	TGCGCCAGCAGCGTAGCGGGTGGTGAGACCCAGTACTTC
TRBJ2-2	TRBD1	TRBV10-3	NA	CAISPGQGAGGELFF	TGTGCCATCAGTCCGGGACAGGGGGCCGGCGGGGAGCTGTTTTTT
TRBJ2-1	TRBD2	TRBV2	NA	CASSSSGSSYNEQFF	TGTGCCAGCAGCTCTAGCGGGAGCTCCTACAATGAGCAGTTCTTC
TRBJ2-2	TRBD1	TRBV6-4	NA	CASRGDSYTGELFF	TGTGCCAGCAGGGGGGACAGCTACACCGGGGAGCTGTTTTTT
TRBJ1-1	NA	TRBV5-1	NA	CASSFDRNTEAFF	TGCGCCAGCAGCTTCGACAGAAACACTGAAGCTTTCTTT
TRBJ2-1	NA	TRBV5-1	NA	CASSFGQTYNEQFF	TGCGCCAGCAGCTTCGGACAGACGTACAATGAGCAGTTCTTC
TRBJ2-1	TRBD1	TRBV7-6	few	CASSLSGQGLVKAYNEQFF	TGTGCCAGCAGCCTCTCGGGACAGGGATTGGTTAAGGCATACAATGAGCAGTTCTTC
TRBJ1-4	NA	TRBV10-3	NA	CAISEAPGAGANEKLFF	TGTGCCATCAGTGAGGCCCCCGGGGCAGGGGCTAATGAAAAACTGTTTTTT
TRBJ1-2	NA	TRBV29-1	NA	CSGIGVLGGYTF	TGCAGCGGAATCGGGGTTCTCGGTGGCTACACCTTC
TRBJ1-5	NA	TRBV19	NA	CASTPRGLISDQPQHF	TGTGCCAGTACCCCCCGGGGTTTAATTTCCGATCAGCCCCAGCATTTT
TRBJ2-3	TRBD2	TRBV9	NA	CASSVGGGRSSSTDTQYF	TGTGCCAGCAGCGTAGGGGGAGGGCGGTCTTCTAGCACAGATACGCAGTATTTT
TRBJ2-1	TRBD1	TRBV10-3	NA	CASAGTGNNEQFF	TGTGCCAGTGCCGGGACAGGGAACAATGAGCAGTTCTTC